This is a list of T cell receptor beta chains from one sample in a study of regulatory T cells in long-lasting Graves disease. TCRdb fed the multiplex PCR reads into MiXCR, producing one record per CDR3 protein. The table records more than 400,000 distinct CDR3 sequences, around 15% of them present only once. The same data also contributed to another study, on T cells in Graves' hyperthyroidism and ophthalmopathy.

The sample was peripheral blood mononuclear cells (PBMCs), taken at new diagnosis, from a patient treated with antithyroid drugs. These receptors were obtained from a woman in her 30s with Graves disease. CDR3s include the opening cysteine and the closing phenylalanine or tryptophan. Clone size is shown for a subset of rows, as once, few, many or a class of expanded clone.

CDR3: CASSRGSGVNTGELFF
J: TRBJ2-2
V: TRBV3-1
size: NA

CDR3: CASIETSGSERNEQYF
J: TRBJ2-7
V: TRBV5-1
size: few

CDR3: CASSLRLAGAYEQYF
J: TRBJ2-7
V: TRBV7-2
size: many

CDR3: CASSYTSTDTQYF
J: TRBJ2-3
V: TRBV7-9
size: NA

CDR3: CASSQAGGREEQYF
J: TRBJ2-7
V: TRBV11-2
size: many

CDR3: CSAPGQGSPETQYF
J: TRBJ2-5
V: TRBV20-1
size: NA

CDR3: CATSRDRGTGNEQFF
J: TRBJ2-1
V: TRBV15
size: many

CDR3: CASSHGQGLGYTF
J: TRBJ1-2
V: TRBV14
size: many

CDR3: CASSPYPLREGRTDTQYF
J: TRBJ2-3
V: TRBV9
size: many

CDR3: CSARLGVGTEAFF
J: TRBJ1-1
V: TRBV20-1
size: NA

CDR3: CAITSGTGVGETQYF
J: TRBJ2-5
V: TRBV10-3
size: few

CDR3: CASSISGVPEAFF
J: TRBJ1-1
V: TRBV19
size: NA

CDR3: CASSGRHSGSLDTQYF
J: TRBJ2-3
V: TRBV19
size: once

CDR3: CASSFLDRMNTEAFF
J: TRBJ1-1
V: TRBV6-5
size: many

CDR3: CASSAHGTQGSYEQYF
J: TRBJ2-7
V: TRBV9
size: few

CDR3: CASSEGLAGGFAGELFF
J: TRBJ2-2
V: TRBV7-7
size: few

CDR3: CAWSVRRDQTYNEQFF
J: TRBJ2-1
V: TRBV30
size: NA

CDR3: CASSLPGLINEQFF
J: TRBJ2-1
V: TRBV7-3
size: many

CDR3: CASSLKGAYEQYF
J: TRBJ2-7
V: TRBV11-2
size: many

CDR3: CASSFRDRGSPLHF
J: TRBJ1-6
V: TRBV11-2
size: few

CDR3: CASSQEGYSGANVLTF
J: TRBJ2-6
V: TRBV3-1
size: NA

CDR3: CASSLRAGLVYNEQFF
J: TRBJ2-1
V: TRBV11-2
size: many

CDR3: CASSLGIGRPGNTIYF
J: TRBJ1-3
V: TRBV5-1
size: NA

CDR3: CASSQAGTSAYNEQFF
J: TRBJ2-1
V: TRBV4-1
size: NA

CDR3: CASSFKTGSSYNEQFF
J: TRBJ2-1
V: TRBV19
size: NA

CDR3: CASKGGVDEQFF
J: TRBJ2-1
V: TRBV27
size: many

CDR3: CASSYLQGGYNSPLHF
J: TRBJ1-6
V: TRBV7-9
size: many

CDR3: CATSDSNTIYGYTF
J: TRBJ1-2
V: TRBV24-1
size: many

CDR3: CASSERTGPYKGYTF
J: TRBJ1-2
V: TRBV25-1
size: NA

CDR3: CASSNRGGSYNSPLHF
J: TRBJ1-6
V: TRBV19
size: NA

CDR3: CASSPRTSGSTDTQYF
J: TRBJ2-3
V: TRBV5-1
size: many

CDR3: CASSFGLTNTGELFF
J: TRBJ2-2
V: TRBV7-2
size: NA

CDR3: CASSGTGLSYEQYF
J: TRBJ2-7
V: TRBV6-1
size: many

CDR3: CASSLSGDTEAFF
J: TRBJ1-1
V: TRBV12-3/TRBV12-4
size: many

CDR3: CASIQSPYEQYF
J: TRBJ2-7
V: TRBV2
size: many

CDR3: CASSLSAITDTQYF
J: TRBJ2-3
V: TRBV12-3/TRBV12-4
size: many

CDR3: CASSIFGLAGGPDTQYF
J: TRBJ2-3
V: TRBV6-7
size: few

CDR3: CASLSWTGNNSPPHF
J: TRBJ1-6
V: TRBV28
size: NA

CDR3: CASSTHPGGGGNTIYF
J: TRBJ1-3
V: TRBV12-3/TRBV12-4
size: few

CDR3: CASSPRTINTEAFF
J: TRBJ1-1
V: TRBV7-9
size: many

CDR3: CASSSFNVINYGYTF
J: TRBJ1-2
V: TRBV12-3/TRBV12-4
size: NA

CDR3: CASSLMWGTDTQYF
J: TRBJ2-3
V: TRBV12-3/TRBV12-4
size: few

CDR3: CASSLTSYINEQFF
J: TRBJ2-1
V: TRBV27
size: NA

CDR3: CASSQGGLAGASTDTQYF
J: TRBJ2-3
V: TRBV3-1
size: many

CDR3: CASSGRGGSTDTQYF
J: TRBJ2-3
V: TRBV7-9
size: NA

CDR3: CASSRYRGHVPGQGNSPLHF
J: TRBJ1-6
V: TRBV6-7
size: NA

CDR3: CASSFGTGIQETQYF
J: TRBJ2-5
V: TRBV5-1
size: NA

CDR3: CSARDQFSAYEQYF
J: TRBJ2-7
V: TRBV20-1
size: NA

CDR3: CASRRGVGETQYF
J: TRBJ2-5
V: TRBV28
size: NA